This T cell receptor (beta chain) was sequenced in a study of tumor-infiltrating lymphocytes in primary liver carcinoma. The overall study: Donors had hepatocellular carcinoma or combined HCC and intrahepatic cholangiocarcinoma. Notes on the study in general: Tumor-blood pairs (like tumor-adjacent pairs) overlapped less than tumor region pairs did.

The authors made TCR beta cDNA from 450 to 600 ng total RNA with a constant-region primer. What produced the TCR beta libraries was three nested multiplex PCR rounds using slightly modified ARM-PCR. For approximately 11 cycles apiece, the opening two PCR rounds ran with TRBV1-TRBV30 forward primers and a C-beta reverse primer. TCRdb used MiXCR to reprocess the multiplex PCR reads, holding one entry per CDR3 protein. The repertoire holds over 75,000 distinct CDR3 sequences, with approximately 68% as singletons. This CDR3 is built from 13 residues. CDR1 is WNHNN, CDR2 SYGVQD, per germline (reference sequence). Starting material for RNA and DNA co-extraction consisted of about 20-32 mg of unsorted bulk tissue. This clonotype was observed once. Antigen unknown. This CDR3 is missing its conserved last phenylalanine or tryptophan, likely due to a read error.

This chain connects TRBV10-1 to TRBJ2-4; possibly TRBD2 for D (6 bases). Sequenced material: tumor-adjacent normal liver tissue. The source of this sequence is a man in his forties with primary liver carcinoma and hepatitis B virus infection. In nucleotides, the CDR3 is TGCGCCAGCAGTGGCTCGGGGGAAAACATCCAGTACATC. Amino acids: CASSGSGENIQYI.